The T cell receptor (beta chain) described here comes from a study of T-cell memory formation after mild COVID-19. Broader study findings: The study found contracting CD4+ clones mainly in CM and EM and contracting CD8+ clones in EMRA. In pre-infection memory, a portion of responding clones appeared, which suggested that cross-reactive memory joined. Clones shrinking between day 15 and 85 showed a balanced CD4/CD8 split, and those that grew later tilted toward CD4+.

TCRdb processed the 5' RACE reads anew with MiXCR; each CDR3 protein has one entry. The table lists about 130,000 distinct CDR3 sequences, about 15% of them singletons. In regard to this clonotype: The target antigen is unknown.

Sequenced: PBMCs or a T cell subset sorted from them (not recorded which). The TCR comes from a man in his late teens or twenties who had mild COVID-19 (a few samples of this study predate the infection). Cell type and time point are not known.

This CDR3 reads CSARDNEGWGNQPQHF. As DNA, the CDR3 is TGCAGTGCTAGAGATAACGAGGGTTGGGGCAATCAGCCCCAGCATTTT. The rearrangement joins TRBV20-1 to TRBJ1-5, with D uncertain. With 0 bases removed from V and 2 bases from J, the gap between germline ends came to 14 bases. The length of the CDR3 is 16 residues. Germline loops: CDR1 DFQATT, CDR2 SNEGSKA (reference sequence).